The present entry profiles one TCR beta chain with its context. This clonotype appeared a single time. No antigen is known for it. Base-call qualities are not available, and no considerably larger clone is one nucleotide away. A single read is weak support. The germline V gene sets CDR1 to LGHNA and CDR2 to YNFKEQ. Taken from cysteine to phenylalanine, the CDR3 has 14 residues. Of the read, only the CDR3 DNA is kept; its 42 bases are in frame from base 1. The V end loses 0 bases and the J end loses 4 bases, and a stretch of 7 bases separates them. The data stem from a study of T-cell reconstitution after alpha-beta-depleted transplantation in children (dated by TCRdb to about 2016). Regarding the complete study: The study quantitatively tracked T-cell immune reconstitution after TCRalphabeta/CD19-depleted allogeneic hematopoietic cell transplantation in children using TCR repertoire profiling.

Library method: PCR. Reads for this sample came from an Illumina HiSeq 2500. To normalize quantification of the TCRbeta repertoire, the TCR libraries were built with molecular barcoding that relied on unique molecular identifiers. TCRdb trimmed the raw reads at Q25, called clones with MiXCR and kept productive beta chains. CDR3 protein sequences are deduplicated, and each keeps its most common genes and DNA. This sample lists 440,000 or so distinct CDR3 sequences; around two fifths were detected once. The ten largest clones represent under 30% of the sample. Beyond this particular receptor, the publication reports: In some patients, the high TCRbeta diversity seen at day 60 was put down to recipient T cells and intrathymic progenitors that had survived conditioning. Over subsequent months, a decline in hyperexpanded clone frequencies was noted, and after one year, T-cell counts and TCRbeta diversity were mostly ascribed to newly produced T cells. Apparently early alphabetaT-cell count recovery about two months after transplant reportedly relied on only several hundred rapidly expanded clones derived from non-depleted graft cells.

Explained via the paper, the treatment or condition label denotes: allogeneic hematopoietic cell transplantation with graft depleted of TCRalphabeta T cells and CD19 B cells. The children who served as transplant recipients had been given grafts of TCRalphabeta/CD19-depleted allogeneic hematopoietic cells. The rearrangement joined TRBV4-2 to TRBJ1-5, with the D segment identity uncertain. Source: PBMCs, taken before TCRalphabeta/CD19-depleted stem cell transplant. The clonotype was recovered from a girl aged 2 to 10 with aplastic anemia, due to receive a stem cell transplant. In nucleotide form, the sequence is TGTGCCAGCAGCCAAGATAACGGAAATCAGCCCCAGCATTTT. Translated, this gives CASSQDNGNQPQHF.